This TCR beta chain was identified in a study of regulatory T cells in long-lasting Graves disease. Time point noted: newly diagnosed GD, antithyroid drugs for less than 3 months. PBMCs provided the RNA from which the TCR library was made. Germline-derived CDR1 and CDR2 are KGHDR and SFDVKD. V dropped 3 bases and J dropped 0; count of bases not matched to a gene: 7. This CDR3 is built from 17 residues. iRepertoire HTBI primers and Arm-PCR of CDR3 regions built TCR beta libraries. MiXCR was run by TCRdb on the multiplex PCR reads, yielding one entry per CDR3 protein. This sample has hundreds of thousands of distinct CDR3 sequences, with 12% found just once. At least ten counts were recorded for this clonotype. These same records also appear under a second study, on T cells in Graves' hyperthyroidism and ophthalmopathy. According to that study: When the TCR CDR3 underwent first-round RT-PCR, the HTBI primer set was used.

This specimen consisted of peripheral blood mononuclear cells (PBMCs), obtained at new diagnosis, from a patient treated with antithyroid drugs. The sequence was obtained from a woman in her twenties or thirties with Graves disease. The rearrangement links TRBV24-1 to TRBJ2-1, with 7 bases that match TRBD1. The CDR3 sequence is CATSDGVGDSSYNEQFF. CDR3 in DNA: TGTGCCACCAGTGATGGGGTTGGGGACAGCTCCTACAATGAGCAGTTCTTC.